Given below is one T cell receptor (beta chain) in context. The data stem from a study of cytomegalovirus exposure and HLA in healthy donors. This PCR relied on a set of 60 Vbeta primers and 13 Jbeta primers. Data came from immunoSEQ multiplex PCR; TCRdb stores just in-frame clones and leaves some out. This sample contains about 150,000 clones. In germline, CDR1 is SGHRS, CDR2 YFSETQ. The trim removed 3 bases at V and 5 bases at J, leaving 10 bases unmatched. This CDR3 is 15 amino acids long. The chain carries TRBV5-1 and TRBJ1-2, with 7 positions matching TRBD1. The sequenced material came from PBMCs. This clonotype originated in a woman between 45 and 60 years old in good health and CMV-seronegative. CDR3 protein: CASSSDRAQTYGYTF. The CDR3 nucleotides read TGCGCCAGCAGCTCCGACAGGGCCCAGACTTATGGCTACACCTTC.